The 32 T cell receptor beta chains reported below all come from one sample, sequenced in a study of cytomegalovirus exposure and HLA in healthy donors. PCR was performed using 60 Vbeta and 13 Jbeta primers. Assay: immunoSEQ multiplex PCR; the TCRdb copy retains only in-frame clones and omits some. Of 150,000 to 200,000 clones listed, roughly 80% were seen once; the top ten hold less than 9.5%. Sequencing was performed on PBMCs. These receptors originate from a woman between 35 and 50 years old in good health and CMV-seropositive.

The chain couples TRBV5-4 to TRBJ2-1; a weak D match, TRBD2 (6 bases). Between the trimmed V and J ends, which lost 3 bases and 0 bases, there was a span of 19 bases. Per the germline V gene, CDR1 is SGHNT and CDR2 is YYREEE (reference sequence). The CDR3 spans 18 residues. CDR3 nucleotides: TGTGCCAGCAGCTGGGGTTTCGGGGGACTTAGCTCCTACAATGAGCAGTTCTTC. It encodes CASSWGFGGLSSYNEQFF.

This clone was detected only a few times. This chain links TRBV4-1 with TRBJ1-2, with 9 bases fitting TRBD1. This CDR3 has 18 amino acids. The V segment lost 0 bases and the J segment 7 bases; nucleotides outside the gene matches: 15. Germline CDR1 MGHRA, CDR2 YSYEKL. The CDR3 protein is CASSQDVMRTGALGGYTF. The CDR3 DNA sequence: TGCGCCAGCAGCCAAGATGTTATGAGGACAGGGGCGTTAGGTGGCTACACCTTC.

The chain uses TRBV19 and TRBJ1-3, with D tentatively TRBD1 (6 bases). The germline CDR1 and CDR2 sequences are LNHDA and SQIVND (reference sequence). This CDR3 has 12 residues. V dropped 7 bases and J dropped 4 bases, with 8 bases sitting between them. This CDR3 reads CASTQGGNTIYF. CDR3 DNA: TGTGCCAGTACACAGGGCGGAAACACCATATATTTT.

The count of this clone is one. The CDR3 sequence is CASSLRGDYQPQHF. In DNA form, the CDR3 reads TGTGCCAGCAGCTTGCGCGGTGATTATCAGCCCCAGCATTTT. The chain links TRBV5-5 to TRBJ1-5, with D uncertain. This CDR3 contains 14 residues. Per germline, CDR1 SGHKS and CDR2 YYEKEE (reference sequence). Between the trimmed V and J ends, which lost 1 base and 5 bases, there was a span of 10 bases.

V is TRBV7-3 and J is TRBJ2-3; a possible D gene is TRBD2 (5 bases). Germline CDR1 SGHTA, CDR2 FQGTGA. The CDR3 spans 18 residues. V lost 5 bases and J 0 bases, leaving 21 bases between the germline ends. The CDR3 DNA reads TGTGCCAGCAGCCCCGGGGTAGGCGGGTCTGCTAGCACAGATACGCAGTATTTT. As protein: CASSPGVGGSASTDTQYF.

V is TRBV2 and J is TRBJ2-5; the D gene is possibly TRBD2 (5 bases). The J call is uncertain, as TRBJ2-7 better fits the DNA end. The germline gives CDR1 SNHLY, CDR2 FYNNEI. The CDR3 totals 14 residues. The CDR3 sequence: CASTEGSGFYEQYF. For the CDR3, the DNA is TGTGCCAGCACCGAGGGCAGCGGCTTCTACGAGCAGTACTTC.

The J gene is TRBJ1-1, the V gene TRBV10-2; a possible D gene is TRBD1 (6 bases). CDR1 is WSHSY, CDR2 SAAADI, per germline. The V and J ends lost 6 bases and 4 bases respectively, with 18 bases between them. The length of the CDR3 is 15 residues. The CDR3 bases are TGCGCCAGCAGGCAAGCAGGGGCGCAGGGCACTGAAGCTTTCTTT. It yields the protein CASRQAGAQGTEAFF.

This clone came up a few times. The chain employs TRBV19 and TRBJ2-2; 13 bases line up with TRBD2. Germline loops: CDR1 LNHDA, CDR2 SQIVND (reference sequence). This CDR3 contains 18 residues. After removal of 5 bases from V and 4 bases from J, the junction contained 10 bases not matched to a gene. CDR3 in DNA: TGTGCCAGTAGTCCCGGGGGACTAGCGGGAATCGGCACCGGGGAGCTGTTTTTT. Encoded protein: CASSPGGLAGIGTGELFF.

This clone has just a few counts. The chain couples TRBV27 to TRBJ1-2, with 7 bases that match TRBD1. CDR1 MNHEY and CDR2 SMNVEV come from the germline V gene (reference sequence). The V gene end was trimmed by 4 bases and the J gene end by 6 bases; junction bases not matched to a gene: 5. The CDR3 extends over 13 amino acids. CDR3 protein: CASSSDRNNGYTF. The DNA for the CDR3 is TGTGCCAGCAGTTCGGACAGGAACAATGGCTACACCTTC.

The V call is TRBV11-2, the J call TRBJ2-7, with 10 bases lining up with TRBD1. This CDR3 region has 15 residues. The germline V gene has CDR1 SGHAT and CDR2 FQNNGV. J was trimmed by 6 bases and V by 3 bases; bases with no gene match: 8. The CDR3 bases are TGTGCCAGCAGCTTGGCGGGACAGGGGCTTGGCGAGCAGTACTTC. Amino acid sequence: CASSLAGQGLGEQYF.

This rearrangement joins TRBV4-1 to TRBJ2-1; TRBD1 matches 9 bases. Germline CDR1 and CDR2: MGHRA and YSYEKL. J was trimmed by 9 bases and V by 4 bases; bases with no gene match: 10. The CDR3 is 15 residues long. CDR3 loop: CASSPLDRGDGEQFF. The DNA for the CDR3 is TGCGCCAGCAGCCCCCTGGACAGGGGAGACGGTGAGCAGTTCTTC.

CDR3 protein: CASSFYQGDTEAFF. CDR3 DNA: TGTGCCAGCAGCTTTTATCAGGGCGACACTGAAGCTTTCTTT. The chain is built from TRBV7-9 and TRBJ1-1; maybe TRBD1 (5 bases). With 3 bases removed from V and 3 bases from J, the gap between germline ends came to 11 bases. The length of the CDR3 is 14 residues. Germline-derived CDR1 and CDR2 are SEHNR and FQNEAQ (reference sequence).

The CDR3 loop is CASSLGGGRTEAFF. The CDR3 region has the DNA TGTGCCAGCAGCCTCGGGGGGGGGAGAACTGAAGCTTTCTTT. The chain uses TRBV7-8 and TRBJ1-1; D perhaps matches TRBD1 (5 bases). CDR1 and CDR2 from the germline V gene are SGHVS and FQNEAQ. There are 14 residues in the CDR3. V lost 5 bases and J 5 bases, leaving 15 bases between the germline ends.

V gene TRBV29-1 combines with J gene TRBJ1-2; 7 bases are shared with TRBD1. V lost 4 bases, J lost 8 bases, and 7 bases stayed unmatched. CDR3 length equals 12 residues. Germline V gives CDR1 SQVTM, CDR2 ANQGSEA. This CDR3 reads CSVGSTGNGYTF. The CDR3 DNA follows: TGCAGCGTTGGGTCGACAGGGAACGGCTACACCTTC.

V usage is TRBV7-9 and J usage is TRBJ2-1; 13 bases match TRBD2. Germline CDR1 and CDR2: SEHNR and FQNEAQ (reference sequence). Trimming cost V 4 bases and J 4 bases; bases outside gene matches: 13. This CDR3 has 19 amino acids. The CDR3 nucleotides are TGTGCCAGCAGCTCCCCCGGGACTAGCGGGACCCCCTCTTACAATGAGCAGTTCTTC. It translates to CASSSPGTSGTPSYNEQFF.

This clone was detected a few times. This rearrangement joins TRBV6-6 to TRBJ1-1; 8 nucleotides match TRBD1. This CDR3 has 14 amino acids. The germline CDR1 and CDR2 sequences are MNHNY and SVGAGI (reference sequence). V was clipped by 8 bases and J by 0 bases; unmatched bases: 5. Here the CDR3 DNA reads TGTGCCAGCGAGGGGACAGGCATGAACACTGAAGCTTTCTTT. Residues: CASEGTGMNTEAFF.

The rearrangement uses TRBV28 and TRBJ1-5, with D possibly being TRBD1 (5 bases). Trimming took off 3 bases at V and 1 base at J, with 10 bases between the two ends. The germline CDR1 and CDR2 sequences are MDHEN and SYDVKM. CDR3 length: 15 residues. The CDR3 loop is CASSFQGHSNQPQHF. CDR3 DNA sequence: TGTGCCAGCAGTTTCCAGGGCCACAGCAATCAGCCCCAGCATTTT.

The genes are TRBV7-9 and TRBJ2-7, with TRBD2 matching over 8 bases. There are 17 residues in the CDR3. Germline assignment: CDR1 SEHNR and CDR2 FQNEAQ (reference sequence). The junction had 8 bases not matched to a gene; V was cut back by 1 base and J by 0 bases. The CDR3 DNA sequence: TGTGCCAGCAGCTTAGGCCCCGGGACTAGAGGCTCCTACGAGCAGTACTTC. It yields the protein CASSLGPGTRGSYEQYF.

The chain has TRBV7-9 and TRBJ2-5; TRBD1 is a possible D gene (6 bases). Germline assignment: CDR1 SEHNR and CDR2 FQNEAQ (reference sequence). The germline V and J ends were trimmed by 1 base and 4 bases, with 10 bases remaining between them. The CDR3 is 14 residues long. CDR3 sequence (DNA): TGTGCCAGCAGCTTAGGGGCAGGGGCAGAGACCCAGTACTTC. This translates into CASSLGAGAETQYF.

The J gene is TRBJ2-7, the V gene TRBV4-3; 9 bases line up with TRBD1. Germline CDR1 LGHNA, CDR2 YSLEER. Trimming removed 0 bases from V and 7 bases from J; junction bases left unmatched: 13. This CDR3 is 17 amino acids long. The CDR3 coding sequence is TGCGCCAGCAGCCAAGACACAGGGGGCCCTTTCGGCCGGGAGCAGTACTTC. This codes for CASSQDTGGPFGREQYF.

With respect to this clone: A junction boundary mismatches the germline segment, possibly from a read error. The same CDR3 can be traced to other DNA sequences in this sample. The chain has TRBV30 and TRBJ2-1; D may be TRBD2 (6 bases). Germline V CDR1 and CDR2: GTSNPN, SVGIG (reference sequence). The CDR3 spans 14 residues. The CDR3 sequence is CAWSVLLANNEQFF. The CDR3 nucleotides read TGCGCCTGGAGTGTACTACTAGCAAACAATGAGCAGTTCTTC.

This rearrangement joins TRBV30 to TRBJ1-1; 8 bases are shared with TRBD1. Germline V CDR1 and CDR2: GTSNPN, SVGIG (reference sequence). CDR3 length equals 14 residues. With V trimmed by 4 bases and J by 5 bases, 9 bases remained unmatched. The CDR3 spells CAWNLTGGGTEAFF. The DNA of the CDR3 is TGTGCCTGGAATCTAACAGGGGGAGGGACTGAAGCTTTCTTT.

This rearrangement joins TRBV6-6 to TRBJ2-3; 7 nucleotides align to TRBD1. The CDR3 has 15 residues. In germline, CDR1 is MNHNY, CDR2 SVGAGI (reference sequence). After removal of 6 bases from V and 0 bases from J, the junction contained 6 bases not matched to a gene. CDR3 region: CASREGQASTDTQYF. In nucleotides, the CDR3 is TGTGCCAGCAGAGAAGGACAGGCCAGCACAGATACGCAGTATTTT.

This clone was seen once. The chain is built from TRBV21-1 and TRBJ1-5; the D call in the table, TRBD1, was not verified against the DNA. TRBV21-1 is shown as a pseudogene. The CDR3 consists of 13 residues. CDR3 amino acids: CASSTGVNQPQHF. Here the CDR3 DNA reads TGTGCCAGCAGCACAGGGGTGAATCAGCCCCAGCATTTT.

The chain is built from TRBV28 and TRBJ2-1; 7 bases are a match to TRBD2. The CDR3 extends over 15 amino acids. The germline V gene has CDR1 MDHEN and CDR2 SYDVKM. The J segment lost 1 base and the V segment lost 4 bases, leaving 4 bases of the junction unmatched. In DNA, the CDR3 is TGTGCCAGCAGTTACGGCGGGGGTTCCTACAATGAGCAGTTCTTC. It translates to CASSYGGGSYNEQFF.

Note on this clone: This sample also contains other DNA sequences that code for the same CDR3. The V call is TRBV5-1, the J call TRBJ2-7, with 8 nucleotides matching TRBD1. Germline lookup yields CDR1 SGHRS and CDR2 YFSETQ. This CDR3 has 15 amino acids. With V trimmed by 3 bases and J by 0 bases, 5 bases remained unmatched. CDR3 protein: CASSSGGPLSYEQYF. In DNA, the CDR3 is TGCGCCAGCAGCTCAGGGGGCCCGCTCTCCTACGAGCAGTACTTC.

This clone was seen a few times. The chain employs TRBV7-2 and TRBJ1-2; TRBD1 matches 7 bases. The V gene end was trimmed by 4 bases and the J gene end by 8 bases; junction bases not matched to a gene: 13. This CDR3 region has 15 residues. Germline V lookup: CDR1 SGHTA, CDR2 FQGNSA. In DNA form, the CDR3 reads TGTGCCAGCAGCTCGCACCGGGGACAGAGTGACGGCTACACCTTC. Its protein product is CASSSHRGQSDGYTF. The variable domain in full, with the rest retrieved from reference TRBV7-2 and TRBJ1-2, is GAGVSQSPSNKVTEKGKDVELRCDPISGHTALYWYRQSLGQGLEFLIYFQGNSAPDKSGLPSDRFSAERTGGSVSTLTIQRTQQEDSAVYLCASSSHRGQSDGYTFGSGTRLTVV.

The rearrangement joins TRBV28 to TRBJ1-1; D possibly corresponds to TRBD1 (5 bases). The V and J ends lost 3 bases and 3 bases respectively, with 14 bases between them. In germline, CDR1 is MDHEN, CDR2 SYDVKM. CDR3 size: 15 residues. DNA of the CDR3: TGTGCCAGCAGTTTGACGGGACTGCGCGACACTGAAGCTTTCTTT. Its translation is CASSLTGLRDTEAFF.

This clone was detected a few times. The rearrangement uses TRBV6-6 and TRBJ2-1; 8 bases map to TRBD2. The CDR3 covers 14 residues. Germline CDR1 is MNHNY and CDR2 is SVGAGI (reference sequence). J gave up 5 bases and V 7 bases, and 7 bases lay outside the gene matches. In DNA, the CDR3 is TGTGCCAGCACGCCGGGACTAGACAACAATGAGCAGTTCTTC. It encodes CASTPGLDNNEQFF.

The chain has TRBV6-1 and TRBJ2-5; a possible D gene is TRBD2 (6 bases). Between the trimmed V and J ends, which lost 2 bases and 5 bases, there was a span of 9 bases. CDR3 size: 13 residues. Germline CDR1 and CDR2: MNHNS and SASEGT. The CDR3 DNA reads TGTGCCAGCAGTGAATCAGGGAGGGAGACCCAGTACTTC. Amino acids: CASSESGRETQYF.

V and J are TRBV28 and TRBJ1-5, with 8 nucleotides matching TRBD1. The V and J ends lost 8 bases and 2 bases, in that order; junction bases with no gene match: 5. The CDR3 contains 14 residues. CDR1 MDHEN and CDR2 SYDVKM come from the germline V gene. CDR3 protein: CASASTGGNQPQHF. The CDR3 coding sequence is TGTGCCAGCGCCTCGACAGGGGGCAATCAGCCCCAGCATTTT.

The count of this clone is one. V usage is TRBV18 and J usage is TRBJ1-3, with D unclear. The CDR3 contains 15 residues. Deletions cut 4 bases from V and 1 base from J, with 11 bases between. Per germline, CDR1 KGHSH and CDR2 LQKENI. CDR3: CASSRRLLSGNTIYF. For the CDR3, the DNA is TGTGCCAGCTCACGACGACTATTGTCTGGAAACACCATATATTTT.